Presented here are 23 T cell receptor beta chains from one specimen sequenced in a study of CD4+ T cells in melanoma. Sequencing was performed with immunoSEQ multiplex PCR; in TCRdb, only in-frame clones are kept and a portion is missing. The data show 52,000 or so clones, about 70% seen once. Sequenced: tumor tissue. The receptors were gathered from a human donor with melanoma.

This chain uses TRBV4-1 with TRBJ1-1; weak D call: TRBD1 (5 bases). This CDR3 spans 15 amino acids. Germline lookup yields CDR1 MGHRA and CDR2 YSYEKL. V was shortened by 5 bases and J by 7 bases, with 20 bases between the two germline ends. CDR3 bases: TGCGCCAGCAGCTCTCGACAGACCCCAGGTATTGAAGCTTTCTTT. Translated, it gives CASSSRQTPGIEAFF.

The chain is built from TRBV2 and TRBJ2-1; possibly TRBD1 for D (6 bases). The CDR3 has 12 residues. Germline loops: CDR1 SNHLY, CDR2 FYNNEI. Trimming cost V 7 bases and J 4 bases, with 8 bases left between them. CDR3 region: CASNRVYNEQFF. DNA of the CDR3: TGTGCCAGCAACAGGGTTTACAATGAGCAGTTCTTC.

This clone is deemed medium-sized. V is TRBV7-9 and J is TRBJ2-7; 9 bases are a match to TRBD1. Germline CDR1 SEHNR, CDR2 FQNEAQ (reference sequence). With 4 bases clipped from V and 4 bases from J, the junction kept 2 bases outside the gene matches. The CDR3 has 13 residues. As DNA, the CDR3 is TGTGCCAGCAGCTCCGGGACAGGGTACGAGCAGTACTTC. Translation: CASSSGTGYEQYF.

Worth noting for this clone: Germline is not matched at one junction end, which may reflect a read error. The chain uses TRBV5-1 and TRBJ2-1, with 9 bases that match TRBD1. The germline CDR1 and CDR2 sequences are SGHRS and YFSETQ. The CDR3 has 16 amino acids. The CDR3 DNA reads TGCGCCAGCAGCTTGGCCGGGGACAGGGTGTTCAATGCGCAGTTCTTC. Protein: CASSLAGDRVFNAQFF.

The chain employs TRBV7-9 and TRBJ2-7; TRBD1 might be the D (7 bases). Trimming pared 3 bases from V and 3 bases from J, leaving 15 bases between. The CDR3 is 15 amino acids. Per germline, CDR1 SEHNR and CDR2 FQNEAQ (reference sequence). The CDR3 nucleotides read TGTGCCAGCAGCTTGGCACAGGGGAGGAACTACGAGCAGTACTTC. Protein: CASSLAQGRNYEQYF.

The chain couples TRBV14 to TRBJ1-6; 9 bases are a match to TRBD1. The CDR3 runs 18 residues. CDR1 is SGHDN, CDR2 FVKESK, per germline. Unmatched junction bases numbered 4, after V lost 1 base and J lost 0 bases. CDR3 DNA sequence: TGTGCCAGCAGCCAAGGACAGGGGGGACGCTCCTATAATTCACCCCTCCACTTT. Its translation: CASSQGQGGRSYNSPLHF.

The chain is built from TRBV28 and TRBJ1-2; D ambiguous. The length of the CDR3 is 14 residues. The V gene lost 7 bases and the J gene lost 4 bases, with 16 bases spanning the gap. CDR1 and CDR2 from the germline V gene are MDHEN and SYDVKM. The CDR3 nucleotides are TGTGCCAGCACCCTCCCTGGAGGGCTCTATGGCTACACCTTC. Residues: CASTLPGGLYGYTF.

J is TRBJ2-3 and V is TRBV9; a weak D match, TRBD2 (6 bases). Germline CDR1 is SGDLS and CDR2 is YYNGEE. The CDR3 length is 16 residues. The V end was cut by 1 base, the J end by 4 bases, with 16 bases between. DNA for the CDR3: TGTGCCAGCAGCGTAAGGGGCGCGGGGCTCGCAGATACGCAGTATTTT. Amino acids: CASSVRGAGLADTQYF.

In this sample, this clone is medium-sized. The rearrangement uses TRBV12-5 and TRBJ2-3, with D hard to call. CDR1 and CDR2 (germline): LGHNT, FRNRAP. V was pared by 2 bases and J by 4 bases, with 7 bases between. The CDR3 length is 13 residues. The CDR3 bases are TGTGCTAGTGGTTTGCTCCCGGCAGATACGCAGTATTTT. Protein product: CASGLLPADTQYF.

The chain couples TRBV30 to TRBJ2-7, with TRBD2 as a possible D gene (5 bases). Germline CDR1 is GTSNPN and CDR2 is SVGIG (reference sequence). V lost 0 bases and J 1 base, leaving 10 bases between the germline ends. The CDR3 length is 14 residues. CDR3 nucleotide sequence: TGTGCCTGGAGTGTAGGAGGATTATCCTACGAGCAGTACTTC. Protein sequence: CAWSVGGLSYEQYF.

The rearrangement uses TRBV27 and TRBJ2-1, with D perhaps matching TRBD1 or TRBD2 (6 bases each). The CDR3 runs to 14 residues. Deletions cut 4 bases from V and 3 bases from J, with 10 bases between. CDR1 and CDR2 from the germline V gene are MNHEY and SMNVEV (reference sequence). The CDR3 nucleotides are TGTGCCAGCAGTTGGGGGGCCTACTACAATGAGCAGTTCTTC. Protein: CASSWGAYYNEQFF.

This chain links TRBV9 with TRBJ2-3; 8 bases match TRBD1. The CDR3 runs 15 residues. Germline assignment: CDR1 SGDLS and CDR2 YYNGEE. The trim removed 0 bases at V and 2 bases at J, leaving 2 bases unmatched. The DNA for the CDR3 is TGTGCCAGCAGCGTAGAGGGACAGGACACAGATACGCAGTATTTT. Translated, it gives CASSVEGQDTDTQYF.

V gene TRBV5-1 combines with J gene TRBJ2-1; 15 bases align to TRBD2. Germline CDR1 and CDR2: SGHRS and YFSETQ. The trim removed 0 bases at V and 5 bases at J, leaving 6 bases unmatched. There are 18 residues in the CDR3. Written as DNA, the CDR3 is TGCGCCAGCAGCTTGGTGGGACTAGCGGGGGGCCTACACAATGAGCAGTTCTTC. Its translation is CASSLVGLAGGLHNEQFF.

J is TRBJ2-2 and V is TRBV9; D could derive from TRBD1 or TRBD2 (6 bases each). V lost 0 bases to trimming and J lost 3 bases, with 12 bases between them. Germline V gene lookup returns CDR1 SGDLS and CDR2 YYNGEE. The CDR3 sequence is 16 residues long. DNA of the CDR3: TGTGCCAGCAGCGTAGAGGGGGGTGGCGACACCGGGGAGCTGTTTTTT. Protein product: CASSVEGGGDTGELFF.

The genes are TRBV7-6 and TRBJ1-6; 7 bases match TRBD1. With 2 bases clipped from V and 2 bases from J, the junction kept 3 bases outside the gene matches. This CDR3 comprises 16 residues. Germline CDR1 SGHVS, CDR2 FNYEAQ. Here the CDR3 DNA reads TGTGCCAGCAGCTTAACAGGGGACCCCTATAATTCACCCCTCCACTTT. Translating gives CASSLTGDPYNSPLHF.

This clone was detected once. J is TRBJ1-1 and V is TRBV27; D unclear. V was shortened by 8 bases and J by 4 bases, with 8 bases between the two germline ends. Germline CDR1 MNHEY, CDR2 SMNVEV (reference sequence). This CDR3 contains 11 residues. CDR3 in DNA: TGTGCCAGCCGGACCGGCACTGAAGCTTTCTTT. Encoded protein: CASRTGTEAFF.

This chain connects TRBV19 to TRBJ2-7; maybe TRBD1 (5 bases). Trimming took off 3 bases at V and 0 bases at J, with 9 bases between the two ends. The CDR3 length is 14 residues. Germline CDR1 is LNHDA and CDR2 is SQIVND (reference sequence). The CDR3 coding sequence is TGTGCCAGTAGTATTCAGGGTCGCTCCTACGAGCAGTACTTC. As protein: CASSIQGRSYEQYF.

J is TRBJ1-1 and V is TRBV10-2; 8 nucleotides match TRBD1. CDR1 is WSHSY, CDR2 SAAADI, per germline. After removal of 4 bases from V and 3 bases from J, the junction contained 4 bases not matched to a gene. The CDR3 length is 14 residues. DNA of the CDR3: TGCGCCAGCAGTGCGACAGGGGAGTACACTGAAGCTTTCTTT. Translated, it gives CASSATGEYTEAFF.

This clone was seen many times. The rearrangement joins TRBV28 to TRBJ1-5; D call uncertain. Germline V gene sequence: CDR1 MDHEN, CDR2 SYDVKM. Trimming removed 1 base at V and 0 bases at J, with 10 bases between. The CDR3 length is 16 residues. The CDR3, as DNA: TGTGCCAGCAGTTTATCTGTCTTTTATAGCAATCAGCCCCAGCATTTT. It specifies CASSLSVFYSNQPQHF.

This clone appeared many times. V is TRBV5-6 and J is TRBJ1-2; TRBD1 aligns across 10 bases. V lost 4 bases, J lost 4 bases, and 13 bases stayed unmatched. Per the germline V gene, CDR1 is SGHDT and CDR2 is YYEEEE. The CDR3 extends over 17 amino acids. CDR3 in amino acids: CASSMGPTGGVRYGYTF. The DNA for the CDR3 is TGTGCCAGCAGCATGGGGCCGACAGGGGGCGTTCGCTATGGCTACACCTTC.

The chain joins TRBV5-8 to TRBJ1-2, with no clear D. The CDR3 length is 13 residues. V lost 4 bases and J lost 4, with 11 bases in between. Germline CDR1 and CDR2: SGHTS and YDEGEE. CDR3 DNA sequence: TGTGCCAGCAGCCCAAAACAAACCTATGGCTACACCTTC. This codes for CASSPKQTYGYTF. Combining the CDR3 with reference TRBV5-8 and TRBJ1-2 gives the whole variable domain EAGVTQSPTHLIKTRGQQATLRCSPISGHTSVYWYQQALGLGLQFLLWYDEGEERNRGNFPPRFSGRQFPNYSSELNVNALELEDSALYLCASSPKQTYGYTFGSGTRLTVV.

CDR3 protein: CASSTGNEQYF. The CDR3 bases are TGCGCCAGCAGCACAGGGAACGAGCAGTACTTC. The chain recombines TRBV5-1 with TRBJ2-7, with D tentatively TRBD1 (6 bases). CDR1 is SGHRS and CDR2 is YFSETQ in the germline V gene. This CDR3 has 11 amino acids. V gave up 4 bases and J gave up 5 bases, with 7 bases separating them.

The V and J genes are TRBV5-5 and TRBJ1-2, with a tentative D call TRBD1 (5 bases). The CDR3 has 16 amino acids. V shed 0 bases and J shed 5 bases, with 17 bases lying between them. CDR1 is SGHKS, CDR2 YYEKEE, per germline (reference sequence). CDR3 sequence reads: CASSLAPEGQGYGYTF. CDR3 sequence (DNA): TGTGCCAGCAGCTTGGCTCCCGAGGGCCAGGGTTATGGCTACACCTTC.